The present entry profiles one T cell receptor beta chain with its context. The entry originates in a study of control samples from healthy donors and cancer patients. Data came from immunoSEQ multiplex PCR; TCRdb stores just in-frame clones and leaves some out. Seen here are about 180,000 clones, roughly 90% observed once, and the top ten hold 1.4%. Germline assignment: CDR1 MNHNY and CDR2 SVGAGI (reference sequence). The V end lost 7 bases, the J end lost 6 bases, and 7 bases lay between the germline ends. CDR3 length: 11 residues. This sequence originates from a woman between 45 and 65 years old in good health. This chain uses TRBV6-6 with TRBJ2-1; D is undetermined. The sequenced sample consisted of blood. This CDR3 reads CASKMGNEQFF. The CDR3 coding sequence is TGTGCCAGCAAAATGGGCAATGAGCAGTTCTTC.